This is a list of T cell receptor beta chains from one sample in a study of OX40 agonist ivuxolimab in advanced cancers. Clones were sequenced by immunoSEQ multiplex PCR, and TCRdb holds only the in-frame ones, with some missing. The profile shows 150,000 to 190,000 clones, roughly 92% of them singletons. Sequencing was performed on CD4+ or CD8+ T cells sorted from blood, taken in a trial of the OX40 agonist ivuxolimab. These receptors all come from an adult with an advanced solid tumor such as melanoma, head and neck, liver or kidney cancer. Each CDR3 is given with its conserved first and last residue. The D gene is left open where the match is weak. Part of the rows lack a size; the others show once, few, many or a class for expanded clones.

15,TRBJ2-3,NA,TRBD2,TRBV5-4,TGTGCCAGCAGCTCGGGGGGGGCCAGCGCAGATACGCAGTATTTT,CASSSGGASADTQYF
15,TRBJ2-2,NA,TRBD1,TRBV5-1,TGCGCCAGCAGCTTCGGAGACAGGGTGGCCGGGGAGCTGTTTTTT,CASSFGDRVAGELFF
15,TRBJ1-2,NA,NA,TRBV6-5,TGTGCCAGCAGCCGCCGTTGGGGGGGAAACTATGGCTACACCTTC,CASSRRWGGNYGYTF
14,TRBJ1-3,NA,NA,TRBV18,TGTGCCAGCTCACAGGACCCCTCTGGAAACACCATATATTTT,CASSQDPSGNTIYF
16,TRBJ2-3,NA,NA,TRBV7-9,TGTGCCAGCAGCTTAGCCCGTGCAGCTAGCACAGATACGCAGTATTTT,CASSLARAASTDTQYF
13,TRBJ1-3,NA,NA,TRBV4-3,TGCGCCAGCAGCCGGACAGCTGGAAACACCATATATTTT,CASSRTAGNTIYF
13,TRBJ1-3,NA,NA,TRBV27,TGTGCCAGCAGTCCGCTTGCTGGAAACACCATATATTTT,CASSPLAGNTIYF
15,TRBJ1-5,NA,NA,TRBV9,TGTGCCAGCAGCGTAGGGGGCTATAGCAATCAGCCCCAGCATTTT,CASSVGGYSNQPQHF
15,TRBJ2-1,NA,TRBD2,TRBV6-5,TGTGCCAGCAGCCCTGGACTAGCGGGTCACAATGAGCAGTTCTTC,CASSPGLAGHNEQFF
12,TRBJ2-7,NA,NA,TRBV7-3,TGTGCCAGCAGCTCCCCTGGTTACGAGCAGTACTTC,CASSSPGYEQYF
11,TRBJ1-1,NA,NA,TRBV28,TGTGCCAGCAGGGAAGGCACTGAAGCTTTCTTT,CASREGTEAFF
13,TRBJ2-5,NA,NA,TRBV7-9,TGTGCCAGCAGCTTAGAGGTCCAAGAGACCCAGTACTTC,CASSLEVQETQYF
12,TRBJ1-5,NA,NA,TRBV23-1,TGCGCCAGCAGTCTGGGGGATCGGCCCCAGCATTTT,CASSLGDRPQHF
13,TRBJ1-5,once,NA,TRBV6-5,TGTGCCAGCAGTTGGCAAGCTAATCAGCCCCAGCATTTT,CASSWQANQPQHF
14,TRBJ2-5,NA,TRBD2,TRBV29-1,TGCAGCGTTGGTAGCGGGGGGGCCCAAGAGACCCAGTACTTC,CSVGSGGAQETQYF
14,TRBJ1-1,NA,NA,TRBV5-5,TGTGCCAGCAGCCTGGGCGTCCCAAACACTGAAGCTTTCTTT,CASSLGVPNTEAFF
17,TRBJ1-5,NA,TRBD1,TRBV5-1,TGCGCCAGCAGCCCAACCGACGGGGACAGGGTAAATCAGCCCCAGCATTTT,CASSPTDGDRVNQPQHF
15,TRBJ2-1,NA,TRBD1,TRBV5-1,TGCGCCAGCAGCCATAGACAGGGGTCCTACAATGAGCAGTTCTTC,CASSHRQGSYNEQFF
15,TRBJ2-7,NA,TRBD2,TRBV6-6,TGTGCCAGCAGTTCCCCTAGCGGGGGGACCTACGAGCAGTACTTC,CASSSPSGGTYEQYF
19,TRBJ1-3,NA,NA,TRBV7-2,TGTGCCAGCAGCCTAGTAGGTCCCCCCAGGGTGGAGGCTGGAAACACCATATATTTT,CASSLVGPPRVEAGNTIYF
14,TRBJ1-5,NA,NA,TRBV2,TGTGCCAGCAGTGGGGGGCAGAGGCATCAGCCCCAGCATTTT,CASSGGQRHQPQHF
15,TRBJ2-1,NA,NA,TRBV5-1,TGCGCCAGCAGCTTTGGGGCAGGGGTGAAGGGTGAGCAGTTCTTC,CASSFGAGVKGEQFF
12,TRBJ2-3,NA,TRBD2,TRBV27,TGTGCCAGCAGAGGACTAGCAGATACGCAGTATTTT,CASRGLADTQYF
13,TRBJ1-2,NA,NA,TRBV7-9,TGTGCCAGCAGCGATTGGGGATCTTCTGGCTACACCTTC,CASSDWGSSGYTF
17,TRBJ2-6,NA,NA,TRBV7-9,TGTGCCAGCAGCTTAGTATTGGGGGGGCCTGGGGCCAACGTCCTGACTTTC,CASSLVLGGPGANVLTF
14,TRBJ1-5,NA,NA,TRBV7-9,TGTGCCAGCAGCTTGGACCCCTGGGATCAGCCCCAGCATTTT,CASSLDPWDQPQHF
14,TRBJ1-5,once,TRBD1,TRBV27,TGTGCCAGCAGTCAGAACAGGGGCGCTCAGCCCCAGCATTTT,CASSQNRGAQPQHF
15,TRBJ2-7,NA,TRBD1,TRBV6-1,TGTGCCAGCAGTCACGGGACAGCTGTTACCTACGAGCAGTACTTC,CASSHGTAVTYEQYF
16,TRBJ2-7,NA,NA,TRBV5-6,TGTGCCAGCAGCTTTGAGACTAGGCGGAGCTCCTACGAGCAGTACTTC,CASSFETRRSSYEQYF
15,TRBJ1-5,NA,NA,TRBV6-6,TGTGCCAGCAGTTCCGGGCGGGGGGCAGATCAGCCCCAGCATTTT,CASSSGRGADQPQHF
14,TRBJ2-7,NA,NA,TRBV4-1,TGCGCCAGCAGCCAAGTAGGACAGTCCTACGAGCAGTACTTC,CASSQVGQSYEQYF
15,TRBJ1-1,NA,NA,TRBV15,TGTGCCACCAGCAGAGGGACCCTCATGAACACTGAAGCTTTCTTT,CATSRGTLMNTEAFF
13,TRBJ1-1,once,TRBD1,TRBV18,TGTGCCAGCCCCGGACAGGTGAACACTGAAGCTTTCTTT,CASPGQVNTEAFF
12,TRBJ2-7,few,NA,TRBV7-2,TGTGCCAGCAGCTTAGCAGGGAGGGAGCAGTACTTC,CASSLAGREQYF
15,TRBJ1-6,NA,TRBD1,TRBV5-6,TGTGCCAGCAGTTGGCCGGGACAGAATAATTCACCCCTCCACTTT,CASSWPGQNNSPLHF
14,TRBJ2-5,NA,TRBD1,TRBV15,TGTGCCACGGCGCCTGGGACAGTCCAAGAGACCCAGTACTTC,CATAPGTVQETQYF
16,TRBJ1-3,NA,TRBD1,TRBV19,TGTGCCAGTAGCACGGGACAGGTGTTGAAAGGAAACACCATATATTTT,CASSTGQVLKGNTIYF
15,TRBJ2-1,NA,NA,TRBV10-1,TGCGCCAGCAGTGTCTCAGGGGGGACCTACAATGAGCAGTTCTTC,CASSVSGGTYNEQFF
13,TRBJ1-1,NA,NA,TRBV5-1,TGCGCCAGCAGCTTGCAGGGGAACACTGAAGCTTTCTTT,CASSLQGNTEAFF
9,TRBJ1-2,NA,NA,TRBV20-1,TGCAGTGCGTTAGATGGCTACACCTTC,CSALDGYTF
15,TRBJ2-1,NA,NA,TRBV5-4,TGTGCCAGCAGCTTGGGACAGAGCTCCTACAATGAGCAGTTCTTC,CASSLGQSSYNEQFF
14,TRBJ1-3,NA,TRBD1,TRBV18,TGTGCCAGCTCGCCACAGGGGCCTGGAAACACCATATATTTT,CASSPQGPGNTIYF